The next 9 T cell receptor beta chains were all read from a single sample in a study of cytomegalovirus exposure and HLA in healthy donors. The PCR employed 60 Vbeta primers together with 13 Jbeta primers. Some clones are missing from TCRdb's copy, which holds only in-frame ones; the method was immunoSEQ multiplex PCR. The sample includes 160,000 or so clones, roughly 83% of them seen just once. Sample: PBMCs. These receptors were collected from a woman aged 18-29 years in good health and CMV-seronegative.

In this sample, this clone turned up once. The chain links TRBV7-8 to TRBJ2-1, with D possibly being TRBD2 (6 bases). The V gene's germline CDR1 is SGHVS and CDR2 FQNEAQ. The CDR3 totals 15 residues. The V end lost 5 bases, the J end lost 0 bases, and 11 bases lay between the germline ends. The CDR3 DNA is TGTGCCAGCAGCGAGCGGGTTCTCTCCTACAATGAGCAGTTCTTC. It yields the protein CASSERVLSYNEQFF. Filled out from reference TRBV7-8 and TRBJ2-1, the complete variable domain reads GAGVSQSPRYKVAKRGQDVALRCDPISGHVSLFWYQQALGQGPEFLTYFQNEAQLDKSGLPSDRFFAERPEGSVSTLKIQRTQQEDSAVYLCASSERVLSYNEQFFGPGTRLTVL.

The V gene is TRBV11-2, the J gene TRBJ1-1, with 7 positions matching TRBD1. The ends lost 6 bases at V and 5 bases at J; junction bases unmatched: 9. The CDR3 extends over 14 amino acids. Germline CDR1 is SGHAT and CDR2 is FQNNGV. CDR3 residues: CASRKGQWLTEAFF. CDR3 bases: TGTGCCAGCAGAAAGGGACAGTGGTTAACTGAAGCTTTCTTT.

V is TRBV5-1 and J is TRBJ1-4; perhaps TRBD1 as D (5 bases). The CDR3 covers 14 residues. V lost 4 bases and J lost 14, with 21 bases in between. Germline values: CDR1 SGHRS, CDR2 YFSETQ. As DNA, the CDR3 is TGCGCCAGCAGCCGTGATGACGGGGGTTTGGGGCTGTTTTTT. Amino acids: CASSRDDGGLGLFF. Looking up the rest from reference TRBV5-1 and TRBJ1-4 gives the full variable domain: KAGVTQTPRYLIKTRGQQVTLSCSPISGHRSVSWYQQTPGQGLQFLFEYFSETQRNKGNFPGRFSGRQFSNSRSEMNVSTLELGDSALYLCASSRDDGGLGLFFGSGTQLSVL.

The chain carries TRBV6-1 and TRBJ1-4; the match to TRBD1 covers 10 bases. V lost 8 bases to trimming and J lost 4 bases; unmatched junction nucleotides: 4. Germline CDR1 is MNHNS and CDR2 is SASEGT. This CDR3 comprises 14 residues. CDR3 protein: CASGTGVSNEKLFF. CDR3 DNA: TGTGCCAGCGGGACAGGGGTTAGTAATGAAAAACTGTTTTTT.

This rearrangement joins TRBV10-3 to TRBJ2-1; D might be TRBD2 (7 bases). Trimming took off 6 bases at V and 6 bases at J, with 18 bases between the two ends. This CDR3 has 15 residues. Per the germline V gene, CDR1 is ENHRY and CDR2 is SYGVKD. CDR3 sequence reads: CAISTGRGGTNEQFF. CDR3 nucleotides: TGTGCCATCAGCACAGGGAGGGGGGGCACCAATGAGCAGTTCTTC.

The V gene is TRBV19, the J gene TRBJ1-2, with 7 bases lining up with TRBD1. V gave up 1 base and J gave up 5 bases; unmatched junction bases: 4. Germline V gene data show CDR1 as LNHDA and CDR2 as SQIVND (reference sequence). This CDR3 is built from 14 residues. The DNA for the CDR3 is TGTGCCAGTAGTATAGGACAGGGAACGTATGGCTACACCTTC. It translates to CASSIGQGTYGYTF.

This chain links TRBV29-1 with TRBJ2-5, with D maybe TRBD1 (5 bases). The DNA end favors TRBJ2-7, so the J call may be wrong. The CDR3 sequence is 12 residues long. Germline V gene data show CDR1 as SQVTM and CDR2 as ANQGSEA. CDR3 loop: CSVGRWGDEQYF. As DNA, the CDR3 is TGCAGCGTTGGACGGTGGGGCGACGAGCAGTACTTC.

The V call is TRBV6-5, the J call TRBJ1-3; the D is unclear. Trimming took off 6 bases at V and 0 bases at J, with 9 bases between the two ends. The germline V gene has CDR1 MNHEY and CDR2 SVGAGI. The CDR3 consists of 14 residues. The DNA of the CDR3 is TGTGCCAGCAGACCACAGAGCTCTGGAAACACCATATATTTT. This encodes CASRPQSSGNTIYF.

This chain connects TRBV18 to TRBJ2-7; D is perhaps TRBD1 (5 bases). Germline assignment: CDR1 KGHSH and CDR2 LQKENI. With 2 bases removed from V and 4 bases from J, the gap between germline ends came to 6 bases. This CDR3 region has 12 residues. CDR3: CASSPRQYEQYF. DNA of the CDR3: TGTGCCAGCTCACCAAGACAGTACGAGCAGTACTTC.